Presented here are 2 T cell receptor beta chains from one specimen sequenced in a study of cytomegalovirus exposure and HLA in healthy donors (dated by TCRdb to 2016 to 2017). The method behind the library was the immunoSEQ multiplex PCR assay. TCRdb holds this immuneACCESS table with in-frame rearrangements only. Some clones are missing; in checked studies, unresolved V genes explain under half, and the rest has no known cause. Here the sample has about 240,000 clones; about 90% occur a single time. The ten biggest clones cover roughly 1.2% of the sample. The sequenced material came from PBMCs. The receptors were gathered from a woman in her 30s in good health and CMV-seropositive.

The rearrangement uses TRBV7-2 and TRBJ1-5, with TRBD1 matching over 7 bases. Trimming cost V 5 bases and J 0 bases; bases outside gene matches: 4. The CDR3 loop spans 15 amino acids. Germline V lookup: CDR1 SGHTA, CDR2 FQGNSA. The CDR3 sequence is CASSPTGDSNQPQHF. The CDR3 DNA reads as TGTGCCAGCAGCCCTACAGGGGATAGCAATCAGCCCCAGCATTTT.

The sample holds one count of this clone. This chain links TRBV5-4 with TRBJ2-1; 9 bases fit TRBD2. Germline V CDR1 and CDR2: SGHNT, YYREEE (reference sequence). Losses at the gene ends were 4 bases for V and 5 bases for J; bases not matched to a gene: 10. The CDR3 spans 16 residues. The CDR3 bases are TGTGCCAGCAGCCAAGTAGCGGGAGAGATTAACAATGAGCAGTTCTTC. It translates to CASSQVAGEINNEQFF.